This TCR beta chain came from a study of monozygotic twins with inflammatory bowel disease. Germline V CDR1 and CDR2: SNHLY, FYNNEI. The CDR3 is made up of 12 amino acids. Every sample had its cDNA made across eight separate reactions. One entry per CDR3 protein, without DNA, is what TCRdb gives after re-calling the 5' RACE reads. The data show around 370,000 distinct CDR3 sequences, and the top ten clones hold 2.6%. Isolation of total RNA was performed on whole blood, with no prior T cell sorting. V is TRBV2 and J is TRBJ1-5; TCRdb calls TRBD1, which cannot be checked without DNA. The sample comprised blood. This sequence was found in a human donor with ulcerative colitis or Crohn's disease, or a healthy co-twin of an affected twin (not recorded which). The CDR3 loop reads CASSEATRQPHF.